Listed below are T cell receptor beta chains from one sample, sequenced in a study of shared T cell receptors in the human thymus. Data came from immunoSEQ multiplex PCR; TCRdb stores just in-frame clones and leaves some out. The sample has some 720,000 clones, approximately 87% seen once. These data were also reused for a study on human thymus T cells.

The specimen sequenced was thymocytes. The receptors stem from a boy in the first two years of life with a congenital heart defect. Both conserved end residues are part of each CDR3. Fields, in order: clone size, D gene, J gene, V gene, CDR3 protein, CDR3 DNA. D genes are given only for firm matches. Expanded clones are given a class, and other clones once, few, many or no size at all.

>-|-|TRBJ2-6|TRBV5-6
CASSFIRNGSSGANVLTF
TGTGCCAGCAGCTTCATCAGGAATGGGAGCTCTGGGGCCAACGTCCTGACTTTC
>-|TRBD2|TRBJ2-1|TRBV11-3
CASSPGTSGRFNEQFF
TGTGCCAGCAGCCCCGGGACTAGCGGGAGGTTCAATGAGCAGTTCTTC
>-|-|TRBJ1-2|TRBV18
CASSPGGGPRGYGYTF
TGTGCCAGCTCACCGGGAGGGGGACCCAGGGGCTATGGCTACACCTTC
>-|-|TRBJ2-5|TRBV6-5
CASRDIPAGETQYF
TGTGCCAGCAGGGACATCCCCGCAGGAGAGACCCAGTACTTC
>-|-|TRBJ2-3|TRBV6-5
CASSRPGLRTDTQYF
TGTGCCAGCAGCCGCCCGGGACTTAGAACAGATACGCAGTATTTT
>-|TRBD1|TRBJ2-7|TRBV2
CASNRDRGLYEQYF
TGTGCCAGCAATCGGGACAGGGGGCTCTACGAGCAGTACTTC
>once|-|TRBJ1-6|TRBV27
CASSLLPAINSPLHF
TGTGCCAGCAGTTTACTTCCAGCGATTAATTCACCCCTCCACTTT
>once|TRBD1|TRBJ2-7|TRBV27
CASRRDRGREQYF
TGTGCCAGCAGAAGGGACAGGGGTCGCGAGCAGTACTTC
>few|-|TRBJ2-2|TRBV19
CASSSTRGTGELFF
TGTGCCAGTAGTTCTACCCGCGGGACCGGGGAGCTGTTTTTT
>-|-|TRBJ2-3|TRBV5-4
CASSTGLSYTDTQYF
TGTGCCAGCAGCACGGGACTGTCTTACACAGATACGCAGTATTTT
>-|TRBD1|TRBJ2-7|TRBV7-2
CASSAARGPREQYF
TGTGCCAGCAGCGCGGCCAGGGGGCCGAGGGAGCAGTACTTC
>-|TRBD2|TRBJ2-1|TRBV4-1
CASSRMTSGSSNEQFF
TGCGCCAGCAGTCGGATGACTAGCGGGAGCAGTAATGAGCAGTTCTTC
>-|TRBD2|TRBJ2-5|TRBV4-1
CASSQERLAGDGQETQYF
TGCGCCAGCAGCCAAGAAAGGCTAGCGGGAGATGGGCAAGAGACCCAGTACTTC
>-|-|TRBJ1-5|TRBV25-1
CASSLGGQPQHF
TGTGCCAGCAGTTTGGGGGGTCAGCCCCAGCATTTT
>-|-|TRBJ2-7|TRBV6-5
CASSSHRERDRYEQYF
TGTGCCAGCAGTTCCCACCGGGAGCGGGACAGGTACGAGCAGTACTTC
>-|-|TRBJ1-4|TRBV6-1
CASSVINEKLFF
TGTGCCAGCAGTGTAATTAATGAAAAACTGTTTTTT
>once|-|TRBJ2-7|TRBV13
CASSLLGAYEQYF
TGTGCCAGCAGCTTACTAGGGGCCTACGAGCAGTACTTC
>-|-|TRBJ2-7|TRBV7-6
CASSLETSEAQTYEQYF
TGTGCCAGCAGCTTAGAAACCTCCGAAGCGCAGACCTACGAGCAGTACTTC
>once|-|TRBJ2-3|TRBV5-4
CASSLRLATDTQYF
TGTGCCAGCAGCTTGCGGCTAGCTACAGATACGCAGTATTTT
>-|-|TRBJ1-2|TRBV7-2
CASLEADYGYTF
TGTGCCAGCCTAGAGGCGGACTATGGCTACACCTTC
>-|-|TRBJ1-2|TRBV9
CASSPRRGGGDYGYTF
TGTGCCAGCAGCCCACGAAGGGGAGGGGGTGACTATGGCTACACCTTC
>-|TRBD2|TRBJ2-1|TRBV4-3
CASSQASGRTPIHNEQFF
TGCGCCAGCAGCCAAGCTAGCGGGAGGACCCCAATCCACAATGAGCAGTTCTTC
>-|-|TRBJ2-7|TRBV29-1
CSVGKAGVSYEQYF
TGCAGCGTTGGTAAGGCTGGAGTTTCCTACGAGCAGTACTTC
>-|TRBD1|TRBJ1-4|TRBV14
CASSQDHYQGQGVDEKLFF
TGTGCCAGCAGCCAAGATCACTATCAGGGACAGGGGGTTGATGAAAAACTGTTTTTT
>-|-|TRBJ2-3|TRBV4-2
CASGASDTQYF
TGTGCCAGCGGAGCATCAGATACGCAGTATTTT
>-|-|TRBJ2-5|TRBV2
CASSECELPGRGQETQYF
TGTGCCAGCAGTGAATGTGAACTGCCGGGGAGAGGGCAAGAGACCCAGTACTTC
>-|-|TRBJ1-5|TRBV28
CASSPPGVGQPQHF
TGTGCCAGCAGCCCCCCAGGGGTGGGCCAGCCCCAGCATTTT
>-|TRBD2|TRBJ2-2|TRBV4-2
CASSQPAGGWPNTGELFF
TGTGCCAGCAGCCAACCTGCGGGGGGCTGGCCCAACACCGGGGAGCTGTTTTTT
>-|TRBD2|TRBJ2-1|TRBV9
CASSLRGSSGIYNEQFF
TGTGCCAGCAGCCTTCGGGGGTCTAGCGGGATTTACAATGAGCAGTTCTTC
>-|TRBD2|TRBJ2-5|TRBV27
CASSFGTSGRLQETQYF
TGTGCCAGCAGTTTTGGGACTAGCGGGAGGCTCCAAGAGACCCAGTACTTC
>-|-|TRBJ2-3|TRBV1
CTSSFRGLAGTDTQYF
TGCACCAGCAGCTTTCGGGGACTAGCGGGAACAGATACGCAGTATTTT
>-|TRBD2|TRBJ2-2|TRBV4-3
CASSQDRGTSGTGELFF
TGCGCCAGCAGCCAAGATCGGGGGACTAGCGGCACCGGGGAGCTGTTTTTT
>few|-|TRBJ2-7|TRBV6-5
CASSYQGRYEQYF
TGTGCCAGCAGTTATCAGGGCCGCTACGAGCAGTACTTC
>-|-|TRBJ2-5|TRBV6-5
CASSAQGFQETQYF
TGTGCCAGCAGTGCCCAGGGTTTCCAAGAGACCCAGTACTTC
>-|TRBD2|TRBJ2-1|TRBV10-2
CASSIAGGSNEQFF
TGCGCCAGCAGTATAGCGGGAGGAAGCAATGAGCAGTTCTTC
>few|-|TRBJ1-4|TRBV6-1
CASSVQGTNEKLFF
TGTGCCAGCAGTGTCCAGGGCACAAATGAAAAACTGTTTTTT
>-|-|TRBJ2-7|TRBV11-2
CASSLAVYEQYF
TGTGCCAGCAGCTTAGCAGTCTACGAGCAGTACTTC
>-|-|TRBJ1-3|TRBV19
CASRNLGGHSGNTIYF
TGTGCCAGTAGAAACCTTGGGGGCCACTCTGGAAACACCATATATTTT
>-|-|TRBJ2-1|TRBV27
CATSGRKDEQFF
TGTGCCACCTCGGGGAGGAAGGATGAGCAGTTCTTC
>-|TRBD2|TRBJ2-7|TRBV5-1
CASSLAGATSGRASSPTYEQYF
TGCGCCAGCAGCTTGGCCGGGGCGACTAGCGGGAGGGCCTCCTCTCCAACCTACGAGCAGTACTTC
>-|-|TRBJ2-1|TRBV27
CASSFGNYNEQFF
TGTGCCAGCAGTTTCGGGAACTACAATGAGCAGTTCTTC
>-|TRBD1|TRBJ2-1|TRBV5-5
CASTIGARGQENGAEQFF
TGTGCCAGCACCATCGGGGCCCGCGGACAGGAAAATGGGGCTGAGCAGTTCTTC
>-|-|TRBJ2-7|TRBV7-2
CASSHATGSDEQYF
TGTGCCAGCAGTCACGCGACAGGATCCGACGAGCAGTACTTC
>once|TRBD2|TRBJ2-1|TRBV5-1
CASSPGSGGNNEQFF
TGCGCCAGCAGCCCAGGAAGCGGGGGCAACAATGAGCAGTTCTTC